This T cell receptor (beta chain) comes out of a study of blood T cell repertoires in COVID-19. Study-level information: Specimens from acute and convalescent COVID-19 originated in the United States, Italy and Spain.

There are 15 residues in the CDR3. Germline loops: CDR1 SEHNR, CDR2 FQNEAQ (reference sequence). With 8 bases removed from V and 6 bases from J, the gap between germline ends came to 19 bases. TCRdb's table, derived via immunoSEQ multiplex PCR, lists solely in-frame clones and lacks some. The sample carries under 450,000 clones, approximately 86% recorded once. The receptor was isolated from a woman in her fifties or sixties with COVID-19, enrolled during active disease. The rearrangement joins TRBV7-9 to TRBJ2-2, with D possibly matching TRBD1 (6 bases). Material for sequencing was peripheral blood. This CDR3 is CASRTAGETPGELFF. CDR3 nucleotides: TGTGCCAGCCGGACCGCAGGGGAAACCCCCGGGGAGCTGTTTTTT.